The rows below give T cell receptor beta chains drawn from one sample of a study of T cell responses to AZD1222 COVID-19 vaccine. Some clones are missing from TCRdb's copy, which holds only in-frame ones; the method was immunoSEQ multiplex PCR. Among 95,000 to 150,000 clones listed, over 80% were seen once. The sequences come from peripheral blood, collected 28 days after the second AZD1222 dose. All receptors come from an adult who received the AZD1222 COVID-19 vaccine. Each CDR3 is given with its conserved first and last residue. D genes are given only for firm matches. Clone size is given for some rows only: seen once, a few or many times, or a class if the clone is expanded.

>TRBJ2-5|-|-|TRBV2
CASVRDVGFETQYF
TGTGCCAGCGTGCGTGATGTAGGGTTTGAGACCCAGTACTTC
>TRBJ2-1|-|TRBD1|TRBV11-2
CASSPPTGTNEQFF
TGTGCCAGCAGCCCCCCGACAGGGACCAATGAGCAGTTCTTC
>TRBJ1-4|once|-|TRBV2
CASTAREATNEKLFF
TGTGCCAGCACTGCTAGGGAAGCAACTAATGAAAAACTGTTTTTT
>TRBJ2-7|-|TRBD1|TRBV28
CASTVGTGYEQYF
TGTGCCAGCACGGTGGGGACAGGGTACGAGCAGTACTTC
>TRBJ2-3|-|TRBD2|TRBV6-6
CASSYSIWGGDTQYF
TGTGCCAGCAGTTACTCGATCTGGGGGGGTGATACGCAGTATTTT
>TRBJ1-3|-|-|TRBV18
CASSKGEGNTIYF
TGTGCCAGCTCAAAGGGAGAAGGAAACACCATATATTTT
>TRBJ2-7|few|-|TRBV29-1
CSVELAGSYEQYF
TGCAGCGTTGAATTGGCAGGGTCCTACGAGCAGTACTTC
>TRBJ1-5|-|-|TRBV7-2
CASSLVGGPQPQHF
TGTGCCAGCAGCTTAGTTGGGGGGCCTCAGCCCCAGCATTTT
>TRBJ2-3|-|TRBD2|TRBV5-4
CASSERGGAQADTQYF
TGTGCCAGCAGTGAACGCGGGGGGGCCCAGGCAGATACGCAGTATTTT
>TRBJ2-3|once|-|TRBV5-1
CASSSDRSTDTQYF
TGCGCCAGCAGCTCCGACAGAAGCACAGATACGCAGTATTTT
>TRBJ1-3|-|-|TRBV7-2
CASSPTGNTIYF
TGTGCCAGCAGCCCCACCGGAAACACCATATATTTT
>TRBJ1-1|-|-|TRBV19
CASSRSGDGSTEAFF
TGTGCCAGTAGCCGGTCAGGGGATGGGAGCACTGAAGCTTTCTTT
>TRBJ1-6|-|TRBD1|TRBV15
CATSRGTGVNSPLHF
TGTGCCACCAGCAGGGGGACAGGGGTGAATTCACCCCTCCACTTT
>TRBJ1-2|-|-|TRBV7-8
CASSLDSGYGYTF
TGTGCCAGCAGCTTAGATTCGGGCTATGGCTACACCTTC
>TRBJ2-7|-|TRBD1|TRBV5-1
CASSPGGTGSYEQYF
TGCGCCAGCAGCCCCGGCGGGACAGGTTCCTACGAGCAGTACTTC
>TRBJ2-7|-|TRBD1|TRBV28
CASSFAGTGNTYEQYF
TGTGCCAGCAGTTTTGCCGGGACAGGGAATACCTACGAGCAGTACTTC
>TRBJ1-5|-|-|TRBV28
CASSWAPGGANQPQHF
TGTGCCAGCAGTTGGGCCCCGGGGGGGGCCAATCAGCCCCAGCATTTT
>TRBJ2-1|-|-|TRBV7-9
CASSLGQTYNEQFF
TGTGCCAGCAGCTTGGGTCAGACCTACAATGAGCAGTTCTTC
>TRBJ1-4|-|-|TRBV23-1
CASSQSVFHPNEKLFF
TGCGCCAGCAGTCAATCGGTTTTTCACCCAAATGAAAAACTGTTTTTT
>TRBJ2-7|-|-|TRBV28
CASSLPTTEQYF
TGTGCCAGCAGCCTCCCCACGACAGAGCAGTACTTC
>TRBJ1-1|-|-|TRBV11-2
CASSLAARLMETEAFF
TGTGCCAGCAGCTTAGCCGCCAGGTTGATGGAAACTGAAGCTTTCTTT
>TRBJ1-3|-|-|TRBV5-1
CASSLTSGGNTIYF
TGCGCCAGCAGCTTGACGTCAGGGGGAAACACCATATATTTT
>TRBJ1-2|-|-|TRBV27
CASSLGGPYGYTF
TGTGCCAGCAGTCTCGGGGGGCCCTATGGCTACACCTTC
>TRBJ1-5|-|-|TRBV7-2
CASSLRRQGNNQPQHF
TGTGCCAGCAGCTTAAGGAGGCAGGGTAACAATCAGCCCCAGCATTTT
>TRBJ1-5|-|-|TRBV7-9
CASSLGVSQGPQHF
TGTGCCAGCAGCTTGGGGGTCTCCCAAGGGCCCCAGCATTTT
>TRBJ2-3|-|-|TRBV4-1
CASSFTPGTQTDTQYF
TGCGCCAGCAGCTTTACTCCCGGGACTCAAACAGATACGCAGTATTTT
>TRBJ1-5|-|-|TRBV10-3
CAISEPKNGQINQPQHF
TGTGCCATCAGTGAGCCCAAAAATGGACAAATTAATCAGCCCCAGCATTTT
>TRBJ1-2|-|-|TRBV6-6
CASSYEGDYGYTF
TGTGCCAGCAGTTACGAGGGTGACTATGGCTACACCTTC
>TRBJ1-1|-|-|TRBV15
CATSSQQSYTEAFF
TGTGCCACCAGCAGCCAACAGAGTTACACTGAAGCTTTCTTT
>TRBJ1-5|-|-|TRBV20-1
CSASGWNQPQHF
TGCAGTGCTAGTGGGTGGAATCAGCCCCAGCATTTT
>TRBJ2-7|-|TRBD2|TRBV6-1
CASSDVSGTSSYEQYF
TGTGCCAGCAGTGATGTTAGCGGGACGAGCTCCTACGAGCAGTACTTC
>TRBJ2-5|once|-|TRBV6-5
CASRRSFQETQYF
TGTGCCAGCAGGAGGAGTTTCCAAGAGACCCAGTACTTC
>TRBJ2-4|-|TRBD1|TRBV6-1
CASSDRQGTGNIQYF
TGTGCCAGCAGTGACAGACAGGGAACCGGAAACATTCAGTACTTC
>TRBJ1-2|-|-|TRBV3-1/TRBV3-2
CASSQGTTNYGYTF
TGTGCCAGCAGCCAAGGGACAACTAATTATGGCTACACCTTC
>TRBJ1-3|-|-|TRBV29-1
CSVGRDSSDGNTIYF
TGCAGCGTTGGGCGAGACAGCTCGGATGGAAACACCATATATTTT
>TRBJ2-7|once|TRBD1|TRBV4-2
CASSLGQGLYEQYF
TGTGCCAGCAGCCTGGGACAGGGGCTCTACGAGCAGTACTTC
>TRBJ2-3|-|TRBD2|TRBV28
CASSWGGLAGPFSTDTQYF
TGTGCCAGCAGTTGGGGAGGACTAGCGGGGCCCTTTAGCACAGATACGCAGTATTTT
>TRBJ1-2|-|-|TRBV6-5
CASSRDLRNYGYTF
TGTGCCAGCAGCCGGGACCTCAGGAACTATGGCTACACCTTC
>TRBJ1-4|-|-|TRBV7-8
CASSAPILGAKLFF
TGTGCCAGCAGCGCACCGATTTTAGGGGCAAAACTGTTTTTT
>TRBJ2-3|-|-|TRBV5-1
CASSPGQSASTDTQYF
TGCGCCAGCAGCCCCGGACAGAGTGCTAGCACAGATACGCAGTATTTT
>TRBJ2-3|-|-|TRBV28
CASSNWVKAQFTDTQYF
TGTGCCAGCAGCAACTGGGTGAAGGCCCAGTTCACAGATACGCAGTATTTT
>TRBJ1-2|-|TRBD1|TRBV3-1/TRBV3-2
CASSQDRQGYGYTF
TGTGCCAGCAGCCAAGATCGACAGGGCTATGGCTACACCTTC
>TRBJ1-5|-|TRBD1|TRBV19
CASSIQGDQPQHF
TGTGCCAGTAGTATCCAGGGGGATCAGCCCCAGCATTTT
>TRBJ2-7|-|-|TRBV28
CASSLRGEVYEQYF
TGTGCCAGCAGTTTAAGGGGGGAGGTCTACGAGCAGTACTTC
>TRBJ1-2|-|-|TRBV28
CASRRGVNYGYTF
TGTGCCAGCCGGCGAGGGGTAAACTATGGCTACACCTTC
>TRBJ1-6|-|-|TRBV18
CASTGIATGGSPLHF
TGTGCCAGCACCGGGATAGCGACGGGGGGGTCACCCCTCCACTTT
>TRBJ2-3|-|TRBD1|TRBV24-1
CATSDRGTVGYTDTQYF
TGTGCCACCAGTGATAGAGGGACAGTTGGTTACACAGATACGCAGTATTTT
>TRBJ2-1|-|TRBD2|TRBV13
CASSFPPSGSSYNEQFF
TGTGCCAGCAGCTTCCCCCCTAGCGGGAGCTCCTACAATGAGCAGTTCTTC
>TRBJ2-1|-|-|TRBV6-5
CASERTWGNNEQFF
TGTGCCAGCGAACGGACTTGGGGGAACAATGAGCAGTTCTTC
>TRBJ2-7|-|-|TRBV6-2/TRBV6-3
CASSFGRSGNPYEQYF
TGTGCCAGCAGTTTTGGGCGCTCGGGTAACCCCTACGAGCAGTACTTC
>TRBJ2-2|-|-|TRBV4-2
CASSQERTVTGELFF
TGTGCCAGCAGCCAAGAGAGAACCGTCACCGGGGAGCTGTTTTTT
>TRBJ2-3|medium-sized|-|TRBV9
CASSVGGSTDTQYF
TGTGCCAGCAGCGTAGGGGGGAGCACAGATACGCAGTATTTT
>TRBJ2-3|-|-|TRBV10-3
CAINDKASTDTQYF
TGTGCCATCAACGACAAGGCCAGCACAGATACGCAGTATTTT
>TRBJ2-7|-|-|TRBV2
CASNRAYEQYF
TGTGCCAGCAACAGAGCCTACGAGCAGTACTTC
>TRBJ2-5|-|-|TRBV28
CASSLNVPETQYF
TGTGCCAGCAGTTTAAACGTACCAGAGACCCAGTACTTC